This T cell receptor (beta chain) was recorded in a study of T-cell reconstitution after alpha-beta-depleted transplantation in children. Preparation of the TCRbeta library involved a method that used unique molecular identifiers. Each CDR3 protein is one row after TCRdb ran MiXCR on the PCR reads. The sample records roughly 300,000 distinct CDR3 sequences, 10% being singletons. This clonotype appeared a few times. With V trimmed by 3 bases and J by 0 bases, 10 bases remained unmatched. The CDR3 runs to 18 residues. The germline CDR1 and CDR2 sequences are LNHNV and YYDKDF (reference sequence). This chain joins TRBV15 and TRBJ1-3, with TRBD1 identical over 8 bases. The sequence was obtained from a human donor who donated a stem cell graft to a child with acute lymphoblastic leukemia. The source was PBMCs from the stem cell graft donor, collected from the stem cell graft. CDR3 bases: TGTGCCACCAGCAGGAATTCCGGGACAGGCTACTCTGGAAACACCATATATTTT. Protein: CATSRNSGTGYSGNTIYF.